This T cell receptor beta chain was recorded in a study of a mutant IDH1 vaccine in newly diagnosed glioma (dated by TCRdb to the early 2020s). Concerning the study at large: Of the approximately 33 patients who were treated, around 62% were male and about 40% were female, and the mean age was about 40 years. Before enrollment, most patients had been given radiochemotherapy with temozolomide as standard therapy, while the rest had received either radiotherapy alone or temozolomide alone. For exploratory analyses, longitudinal TCRB deep sequencing was carried out in 25 to 30 treated patients wherever samples were available. Peripheral blood samples were drawn at six visits, namely V03 (baseline), V05, V07, V10, V12 and V13.

Library preparation employed the immunoSEQ multiplex PCR assay. Rearranged TCR beta chain sequences were amplified using the hsTCRB Kit according to the manufacturer's protocol. Sequencing of TCRB libraries was carried out on an Illumina MiSeq. The original methods were these. The kit vendor's proprietary platform handled demultiplexing, trimming and gene mapping. The table was pulled from immuneACCESS by TCRdb, which kept in-frame rearrangements only. Such tables lose some clones; where checked, under half of the loss comes from unresolved V genes, and the rest has no known cause. Clone size and the V and J calls come from that table; the DNA yielded D and trimming. This sample holds under 35,000 clones; more than 85% were observed only once. Of the sample, around 5% is held by the ten largest clones. The V end gives up 1 base and the J end 6 bases, leaving 6 bases in the junction not matched to a gene. CDR1 and CDR2 (SGHRS, YFSETQ) derive from the germline V gene. Reading from cysteine to phenylalanine, the CDR3 counts 16 amino acids. The retained sequence is limited to the CDR3, 48 bases, with the frame set at the first base.

Broader findings and caveats from the paper: The authors noted that analyses of patient blood samples could not be reproduced because of sample limitations. Availability determined which PBMC samples were chosen for TCRB deep sequencing. Across multiple MHC alleles, vaccine-induced immune responses were seen in approximately 93% of patients. Pseudoprogression seemed to be unrelated to changes in the top peripheral T cell clonotypes found by TCRB sequencing.

This clone is a singleton in its sample. The specificity of this receptor is unknown. No base quality values were provided; no much bigger clone lies one nucleotide off. Read against the paper, the sample's time point label means: baseline, week 1 (first vaccination visit). The treatment or condition label here, explained by the study, means: pre-vaccination baseline after standard-of-care therapy. The donors had newly diagnosed IDH1-mutant astrocytomas of WHO grade 3 or 4 that showed loss of nuclear ATRX. The samples were drawn from NOA16, a multicentre, single-arm, open-label phase I trial in Germany that tested a mutant IDH1 peptide vaccine in humans for the first time. For immunogenicity testing, the blood drawn at visit V03 was used as the baseline sample. Genomic DNA for TCRB sequencing was extracted from EDTA blood using the DNeasy Blood and Tissue Kit.

The sample was PBMCs, taken from a glioma patient treated with radiotherapy, temozolomide or both. The rearranged segments are TRBV5-1 and TRBJ2-2, with 10 bases in between that match TRBD2. The receptor's source is a woman in her 40s with glioma. The CDR3 corresponds to CASSLLAGASAGELFF. The nucleotide sequence reads TGCGCCAGCAGCTTGCTAGCGGGAGCTTCGGCCGGGGAGCTGTTTTTT.